This T cell receptor (beta chain) was captured by sequencing in a study of T cell responses to AZD1222 COVID-19 vaccine. Whole-study results and caveats: Mostly white British, mostly female donors; authors suggested clonal diversity may be underestimated. Repertoires in all cases were sampled only once the peak T cell response had passed. Among spike-specific TCRs, nearly half reportedly target unmutated variant regions. Two AZD1222 doses significantly raised spike-specific TCR breadth and depth over controls.

Trimming took 6 bases from V and 3 from J; bases not matched to a gene: 7. The CDR3 sequence is 13 residues long. Germline loops: CDR1 SQVTM, CDR2 ANQGSEA. This table comes from immunoSEQ multiplex PCR, and its TCRdb copy is limited to in-frame clones, with some not included. The repertoire holds approximately 190,000 clones, with over 80% as singletons. Comments on this clone: Its antigen remains unidentified.

The V call is TRBV29-1, the J call TRBJ2-5; 7 bases agree with TRBD1. This clonotype originated in an adult in good health. Sequencing was performed on peripheral blood, taken on day 0 of MenACWY control vaccination. The CDR3 region has the DNA TGCAGCGTAGAGACAGGGCGGGAAGAGACCCAGTACTTC. It translates to CSVETGREETQYF.